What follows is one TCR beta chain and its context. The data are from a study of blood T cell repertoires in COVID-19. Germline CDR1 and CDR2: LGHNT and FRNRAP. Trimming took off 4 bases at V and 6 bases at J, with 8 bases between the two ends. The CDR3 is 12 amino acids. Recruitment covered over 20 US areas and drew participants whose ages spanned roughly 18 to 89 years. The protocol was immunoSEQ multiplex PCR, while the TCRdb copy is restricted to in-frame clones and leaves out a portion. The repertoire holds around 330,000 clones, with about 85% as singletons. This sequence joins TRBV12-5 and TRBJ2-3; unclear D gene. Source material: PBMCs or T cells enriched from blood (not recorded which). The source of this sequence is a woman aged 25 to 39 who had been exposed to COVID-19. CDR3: CASGSRVDTQYF. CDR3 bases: TGTGCTAGTGGTTCCCGGGTGGATACGCAGTATTTT.